This is a list of T cell receptor beta chains from one sample in a study. TCRdb reprocessed the 5' RACE reads via MiXCR and lists one record per CDR3 protein. Altogether about 46,000 distinct CDR3 sequences are present, roughly 28% being singletons, with the ten largest covering 2.1%. Material: naive CD4+ T cells sorted from blood. Receptors were obtained from a female donor with breast cancer. Both conserved end residues are part of each CDR3. The order of the fields is clone size, CDR3 length, V gene, D gene, J gene, CDR3 protein, CDR3 DNA. The D gene is left open where the match is weak. Some rows have no size entry. The others give once, few or many, or a class for an expanded clone.

NA,12,TRBV7-2,NA,TRBJ2-3,CASSRLGDTQYF,TGTGCCAGCAGCCGTCTCGGAGATACGCAGTATTTT
many,15,TRBV6-5,TRBD1,TRBJ1-4,CASSYPGQGNEKLFF,TGTGCCAGCAGTTACCCGGGACAGGGAAATGAAAAACTGTTTTTT
NA,13,TRBV18,NA,TRBJ1-1,CASSPPIWTEAFF,TGTGCCAGCTCACCACCTATTTGGACTGAAGCTTTCTTT
NA,12,TRBV6-2/TRBV6-3,NA,TRBJ2-7,CASSYSVYEQYF,TGTGCCAGCAGTTACTCGGTGTACGAGCAGTACTTC
few,15,TRBV28,TRBD1,TRBJ1-3,CASSSGQGYENTIYF,TGTGCCAGCAGTTCCGGACAGGGATATGAAAACACCATATATTTT
NA,13,TRBV27,NA,TRBJ1-1,CASSRRVTTEAFF,TGTGCCAGCAGCCGCCGGGTCACCACTGAAGCTTTCTTT
NA,11,TRBV13,NA,TRBJ2-3,CASSFLDTQYF,TGTGCCAGCAGCTTTTTAGATACGCAGTATTTT
NA,15,TRBV2,NA,TRBJ2-7,CASSVSGGTYYEQYF,TGTGCCAGCAGTGTGTCAGGGGGGACCTATTACGAGCAGTACTTC
NA,15,TRBV7-2,NA,TRBJ2-2,CASSLEPLNTGELFF,TGTGCCAGCAGCTTAGAGCCGCTAAACACCGGGGAGCTGTTTTTT
NA,13,TRBV21-1,NA,TRBJ2-3,CASSKSRRDTQYF,TGTGCCAGCAGCAAGAGCCGCCGAGATACGCAGTATTTT
many,14,TRBV7-9,TRBD2,TRBJ2-2,CAPKGTTETGELFF,TGTGCCCCCAAGGGGACTACTGAGACCGGGGAGCTGTTTTTT
few,12,TRBV2,NA,TRBJ2-4,CASSQDHYIQYF,TGTGCCAGCAGTCAGGACCATTACATTCAGTACTTC
few,15,TRBV12-3/TRBV12-4,NA,TRBJ1-6,CASRVNRDFGSPLHF,TGTGCCAGCAGGGTAAACAGGGACTTTGGTTCACCCCTCCACTTT
many,15,TRBV29-1,TRBD1,TRBJ2-1,CSVKKQGAVYNEQFF,TGCAGCGTAAAAAAACAGGGGGCCGTCTACAATGAGCAGTTCTTC
NA,13,TRBV9,NA,TRBJ1-2,CASSRSRLYGYTF,TGTGCCAGCAGCCGTAGCCGACTTTATGGCTACACCTTC
NA,16,TRBV5-1,NA,TRBJ2-7,CASSATYWGPIYEQYF,TGCGCCAGCAGCGCGACATATTGGGGACCGATCTACGAGCAGTACTTC
NA,14,TRBV7-3,NA,TRBJ2-1,CASSLPGPDNEQFF,TGTGCCAGCAGCTTACCAGGCCCCGACAATGAGCAGTTCTTC
many,13,TRBV7-6,NA,TRBJ1-2,CASSLDGGRDYTF,TGTGCCAGCAGCTTAGACGGTGGTCGTGACTACACCTTC
few,15,TRBV5-6,TRBD1,TRBJ1-4,CASSPQGATNEKLFF,TGTGCCAGCAGCCCACAGGGGGCAACTAATGAAAAACTGTTTTTT
NA,15,TRBV6-1,NA,TRBJ1-6,CASSLGTADNSPLHF,TGTGCCAGCAGTCTTGGAACAGCTGATAATTCACCCCTCCACTTT
few,16,TRBV20-1,TRBD2,TRBJ2-3,CSAAREREWGTDTQYF,TGCAGTGCCGCACGGGAGCGGGAGTGGGGCACAGATACGCAGTATTTT
few,15,TRBV7-8,NA,TRBJ1-2,CASSPRDNIIYGYTF,TGTGCCAGCAGCCCAAGGGACAACATAATCTATGGCTACACCTTC
NA,15,TRBV6-1,TRBD1,TRBJ2-5,CASSEQRTGQETQYF,TGTGCCAGCAGTGAACAAAGGACAGGGCAAGAGACCCAGTACTTC
few,13,TRBV20-1,NA,TRBJ2-7,CSARGLLDYEQYF,TGCAGTGCTAGAGGACTTTTAGACTACGAGCAGTACTTC
NA,13,TRBV6-1,NA,TRBJ1-5,CASSEIPNQPQHF,TGTGCCAGCAGTGAAATACCCAATCAGCCCCAGCATTTT
few,15,TRBV4-3,TRBD2,TRBJ2-7,CASSKREGLIDEQYF,TGCGCCAGCAGCAAGCGGGAGGGCCTCATCGACGAGCAGTACTTC
few,15,TRBV20-1,TRBD2,TRBJ2-5,CSASGLAGWEETQYF,TGCAGTGCTAGTGGACTAGCGGGATGGGAAGAGACCCAGTACTTC
few,17,TRBV5-1,TRBD2,TRBJ2-3,CASSLAQRGDSTDTQYF,TGCGCCAGCAGCTTGGCCCAGCGGGGGGACTCCACAGATACGCAGTATTTT
few,15,TRBV11-2,TRBD1,TRBJ2-1,CASSDRDSVYNEQFF,TGTGCCAGCAGCGACCGGGACAGTGTTTACAATGAGCAGTTCTTC
NA,12,TRBV6-5,NA,TRBJ1-5,CASSSLGEPQHF,TGTGCCAGCAGTTCTCTTGGGGAGCCCCAGCATTTT
few,12,TRBV5-1,NA,TRBJ1-1,CASSTGYTEAFF,TGCGCCAGCAGTACAGGGTACACTGAAGCTTTCTTT
NA,13,TRBV9,TRBD1,TRBJ1-2,CASSGTGDYGYTF,TGTGCCAGCAGCGGTACAGGGGACTATGGCTACACCTTC
medium-sized,13,TRBV20-1,TRBD2,TRBJ2-7,CSAGSGRVYEQYF,TGCAGTGCGGGTAGCGGGAGGGTCTACGAGCAGTACTTC
NA,11,TRBV2,NA,TRBJ2-7,CASTDRYEQYF,TGTGCCAGCACCGACAGATACGAGCAGTACTTC
NA,15,TRBV7-3,TRBD2,TRBJ2-3,CASSLIAGGIDTQYF,TGTGCCAGCAGCTTAATAGCGGGGGGTATAGATACGCAGTATTTT
NA,15,TRBV5-1,NA,TRBJ2-5,CASSLVGRKEETQYF,TGCGCCAGCAGCTTGGTGGGCCGAAAAGAAGAGACCCAGTACTTC
once,12,TRBV2,NA,TRBJ1-3,CASSPTSDTIYF,TGTGCCAGCAGTCCAACCTCGGACACCATATATTTT
once,17,TRBV7-2,TRBD2,TRBJ2-2,CASSPGALAANTGELFF,TGTGCCAGCAGCCCTGGGGCACTAGCGGCCAACACCGGGGAGCTGTTTTTT
few,14,TRBV7-9,NA,TRBJ2-1,CASSPSSGYNEQFF,TGTGCCAGCAGCCCCTCCTCAGGGTACAATGAGCAGTTCTTC
few,14,TRBV6-2/TRBV6-3,NA,TRBJ2-1,CASSSPTAGNEQFF,TGTGCCAGCAGCTCACCGACAGCAGGCAATGAGCAGTTCTTC
NA,14,TRBV6-1,NA,TRBJ1-5,CASSEGGTNQPQHF,TGTGCCAGCAGTGAAGGAGGTACCAATCAGCCCCAGCATTTT
few,17,TRBV6-5,NA,TRBJ2-2,CASSPRQLSLGSGELFF,TGTGCCAGCAGTCCCCGACAATTAAGTTTGGGCTCCGGGGAGCTGTTTTTT